These 29 T cell receptor beta chains came from one sample sequenced in a study of OX40 agonist ivuxolimab in advanced cancers. Clones were read by immunoSEQ multiplex PCR, and TCRdb kept only the in-frame ones, dropping some. This table has tens of thousands of clones, 75% to 90% appearing once. Sequences were derived from CD4+ or CD8+ T cells sorted from blood, sampled in a trial of the OX40 agonist ivuxolimab. The receptors were gathered from an adult with an advanced solid tumor such as melanoma, head and neck, liver or kidney cancer.

This clone was counted a single time. This chain joins TRBV6-5 and TRBJ2-2; 10 nucleotides align to TRBD1. The CDR3 runs 16 residues. CDR1 is MNHEY, CDR2 SVGAGI, per germline. The V segment lost 2 bases and the J segment 7 bases; nucleotides outside the gene matches: 7. The CDR3: CASSYGDRGHYGELFF. The CDR3 bases are TGTGCCAGCAGTTACGGGGACAGGGGCCACTACGGGGAGCTGTTTTTT.

This chain joins TRBV28 and TRBJ2-5; D possibly corresponds to TRBD1 (6 bases). Germline CDR1 and CDR2: MDHEN and SYDVKM. The CDR3 has 15 amino acids. Trimming took off 8 bases at V and 2 bases at J, with 18 bases between the two ends. CDR3 sequence (DNA): TGTGCCAGCTTTGGACAGACGCAGACACAAGAGACCCAGTACTTC. It encodes CASFGQTQTQETQYF.

The chain recombines TRBV29-1 with TRBJ2-3; 7 positions agree with TRBD2. This CDR3 spans 10 amino acids. V lost 4 bases, J lost 15 bases, and 7 bases stayed unmatched. Germline CDR1 reads SQVTM; CDR2 reads ANQGSEA. The CDR3 nucleotides are TGCAGCGTTGTATGGGCGGGAGTCTATTTT. This gives the protein CSVVWAGVYF.

V gene TRBV13 combines with J gene TRBJ2-7, with TRBD1 matching 10 bases. Germline CDR1 is PRHDT and CDR2 is FYEKMQ (reference sequence). J lost 2 bases, V lost 6 bases, and 7 bases had no gene match. The CDR3 consists of 15 residues. The CDR3 nucleotides are TGTGCCAGCAGTCATCGACAGGGGGCGCCCTACGAGCAGTACTTC. Its translation is CASSHRQGAPYEQYF.

V is TRBV19 and J is TRBJ2-1; 8 bases agree with TRBD1. There are 13 residues in the CDR3. Unmatched junction bases numbered 7, after V lost 8 bases and J lost 7 bases. Germline V gene lookup returns CDR1 LNHDA and CDR2 SQIVND (reference sequence). The DNA of the CDR3 is TGTGCCAGTGGGACAGGAAATAGAAATGAGCAGTTCTTC. Protein: CASGTGNRNEQFF.

The chain couples TRBV9 to TRBJ2-5; 9 bases are shared with TRBD2. Germline values: CDR1 SGDLS, CDR2 YYNGEE. The CDR3 is 16 residues long. The V and J ends lost 7 bases and 1 base, in that order; junction bases with no gene match: 11. CDR3 nucleotide sequence: TGTGCCAGCTGTGGGCGGCGGGAGGGCCTCCAAGAGACCCAGTACTTC. Translating gives CASCGRREGLQETQYF.

The chain has TRBV30 and TRBJ2-3; 14 bases line up with TRBD2. The CDR3 runs to 15 residues. J lost 8 bases, V lost 3 bases, and 7 bases had no gene match. From germline, CDR1 is GTSNPN and CDR2 SVGIG (reference sequence). CDR3 sequence reads: CAWSRLAGGLGTQYF. As DNA, the CDR3 is TGTGCCTGGAGCCGACTAGCGGGGGGGCTAGGTACGCAGTATTTT.

The chain carries TRBV11-2 and TRBJ1-6; D is undetermined. V was clipped by 1 base and J by 8 bases, with 9 bases between them. Germline values: CDR1 SGHAT, CDR2 FQNNGV. This CDR3 has 14 residues. The CDR3 coding sequence is TGTGCCAGCAGCTTAGGGGCGGGGTATTCACCCCTCCACTTT. Amino acids: CASSLGAGYSPLHF.

The chain recombines TRBV7-6 with TRBJ2-1; D not certain. Trimming removed 5 bases from V and 8 bases from J, with 16 bases in between. This CDR3 is built from 14 residues. Germline V gene data show CDR1 as SGHVS and CDR2 as FNYEAQ. The CDR3 spells CASSTNVGGHEQFF. The CDR3, as DNA: TGTGCCAGCAGCACAAACGTTGGTGGGCATGAGCAGTTCTTC. Based on the CDR3 plus reference TRBV7-6 and TRBJ2-1, the full variable domain is GAGVSQSPRYKVTKRGQDVALRCDPISGHVSLYWYRQALGQGPEFLTYFNYEAQQDKSGLPNDRFSAERPEGSISTLTIQRTEQRDSAMYRCASSTNVGGHEQFFGPGTRLTVL.

The rearrangement links TRBV5-6 to TRBJ2-7; the D is unclear. V was cut by 4 bases and J by 0 bases, with 8 bases left in between. The CDR3 totals 13 residues. Germline lookup yields CDR1 SGHDT and CDR2 YYEEEE. The CDR3 DNA follows: TGTGCCAGCAGCCTGGGGATCTCCTACGAGCAGTACTTC. This sequence encodes CASSLGISYEQYF. Using reference TRBV5-6 and TRBJ2-7 for the parts outside the CDR3, the full variable domain is DAGVTQSPTHLIKTRGQQVTLRCSPKSGHDTVSWYQQALGQGPQFIFQYYEEEERQRGNFPDRFSGHQFPNYSSELNVNALLLGDSALYLCASSLGISYEQYFGPGTRLTVT.

This clone is medium-sized (0.01 to 0.1%) by share. CDR3 nucleotide sequence: TGTGCCAGCAGGGAACTAGCGGGAGGGGTCTACGAGCAGTACTTC. As protein: CASRELAGGVYEQYF. V usage is TRBV2 and J usage is TRBJ2-7, with 13 nucleotides matching TRBD2. The V segment lost 6 bases and the J segment 3 bases; nucleotides outside the gene matches: 5. The CDR3 is made up of 15 amino acids. Germline V gene sequence: CDR1 SNHLY, CDR2 FYNNEI.

This clone came up a few times. This specimen includes other DNA sequences encoding the same CDR3. The rearrangement uses TRBV28 and TRBJ1-1; 7 nucleotides align to TRBD1. Germline V gene data show CDR1 as MDHEN and CDR2 as SYDVKM. V lost 3 bases, J lost 5 bases, and 3 bases stayed unmatched. This CDR3 spans 13 amino acids. The CDR3 reads CASSLSRGTEAFF. The CDR3 DNA reads as TGTGCCAGCAGTTTGTCCAGGGGGACTGAAGCTTTCTTT.

The chain links TRBV7-9 to TRBJ2-1, with D tentatively TRBD2 (5 bases). The CDR3 has 14 residues. The V and J ends lost 1 base and 5 bases respectively, with 9 bases between them. Germline CDR1 SEHNR, CDR2 FQNEAQ (reference sequence). Here the CDR3 reads CASSLVSGNNEQFF. CDR3 nucleotides: TGTGCCAGCAGCTTAGTATCCGGGAACAATGAGCAGTTCTTC.

CDR3 DNA sequence: TGTGCCAGTAGTCCGCGGAGGGAAACGAACACTGAAGCTTTCTTT. Protein sequence: CASSPRRETNTEAFF. The rearrangement uses TRBV19 and TRBJ1-1; D is unclear. V gave up 5 bases and J gave up 1 base, with 14 bases separating them. The CDR3 sequence is 15 residues long. Looked up from germline, CDR1 is LNHDA and CDR2 is SQIVND (reference sequence).

This clone has only a few counts. Other DNA sequences in the same sample also yield this CDR3. V gene TRBV10-2 combines with J gene TRBJ1-1; D unclear. The germline CDR1 and CDR2 sequences are WSHSY and SAAADI. V lost 4 bases and J 8 bases, leaving 8 bases between the germline ends. The length of the CDR3 is 11 residues. Here the CDR3 DNA reads TGCGCCAGCAGTGGGTCGGGGGAAGCTTTCTTT. It translates to CASSGSGEAFF.

The chain couples TRBV4-1 to TRBJ2-1, with D possibly TRBD2 on 5 matching bases. V was trimmed by 6 bases and J by 9 bases, leaving 24 bases between them. This CDR3 spans 16 amino acids. Germline CDR1 is MGHRA and CDR2 is YSYEKL. In nucleotides, the CDR3 is TGCGCCAGCAGAGATGAACTAGGCCGGGGTGGAAGTGAGCAGTTCTTC. This sequence encodes CASRDELGRGGSEQFF.

The chain has TRBV6-5 and TRBJ2-3, with no clear D. V was clipped by 10 bases and J by 1 base, with 3 bases between them. The CDR3 is 10 residues long. The germline CDR1 and CDR2 sequences are MNHEY and SVGAGI. In DNA, the CDR3 is TGTGCCACCTGCACAGATACGCAGTATTTT. The encoded protein is CATCTDTQYF.

The chain couples TRBV11-3 to TRBJ1-1, with D hard to call. V was trimmed by 3 bases and J by 4 bases, leaving 9 bases between them. The CDR3 runs to 13 residues. In germline, CDR1 is SGHNT, CDR2 YENEEA. CDR3 loop: CASSFALGTEAFF. The CDR3 DNA is TGTGCCAGCAGCTTCGCTTTGGGCACTGAAGCTTTCTTT. The complete variable domain, with remaining parts taken from reference TRBV11-3 and TRBJ1-1, reads EAGVVQSPRYKIIEKKQPVAFWCNPISGHNTLYWYLQNLGQGPELLIRYENEEAVDDSQLPKDRFSAERLKGVDSTLKIQPAELGDSAVYLCASSFALGTEAFFGQGTRLTVV.

A single count supports this clone. The chain carries TRBV25-1 and TRBJ2-7; the D call may be TRBD1 or TRBD2 (6 bases each). Trimming removed 10 bases from V and 7 bases from J, with 23 bases in between. Germline V gives CDR1 MGHDK, CDR2 SYGVNS. This CDR3 is 14 amino acids long. The CDR3 sequence: CATRGDGRGGEQYF. The CDR3, as DNA: TGTGCCACTAGGGGGGACGGCCGTGGAGGAGAGCAGTACTTC.

This sequence joins TRBV10-2 and TRBJ2-7; D not resolved. The CDR3 spans 10 residues. From germline, CDR1 is WSHSY and CDR2 SAAADI. V was cut by 3 bases and J by 6 bases, with 3 bases left in between. The CDR3 DNA is TGCGCCAGCAGTGAAGGCGAGCAGTACTTC. Translating gives CASSEGEQYF.

The chain recombines TRBV19 with TRBJ1-1; 9 bases align to TRBD1. The CDR3 is 14 residues long. After removal of 2 bases from V and 4 bases from J, the junction contained 2 bases not matched to a gene. CDR1 is LNHDA and CDR2 is SQIVND in the germline V gene (reference sequence). CDR3 region: CASSITGGVTEAFF. Here the CDR3 DNA reads TGTGCCAGTAGTATAACAGGGGGCGTCACTGAAGCTTTCTTT.

The rearrangement uses TRBV10-3 and TRBJ1-4; no clear D gene. CDR1 is ENHRY, CDR2 SYGVKD, per germline. This CDR3 spans 18 amino acids. V was trimmed by 0 bases and J by 5 bases, leaving 19 bases between them. Here the CDR3 reads CAISESLPGAAQNEKLFF. CDR3 DNA: TGTGCCATCAGTGAGTCGTTACCGGGTGCAGCCCAGAATGAAAAACTGTTTTTT.

In its sample, this clone ranks as large (0.1 to 1%). This chain links TRBV19 with TRBJ2-7; D might be TRBD1 (6 bases). Germline-derived CDR1 and CDR2 are LNHDA and SQIVND (reference sequence). The CDR3 totals 12 residues. The V gene lost 10 bases and the J gene lost 1 base, with 11 bases spanning the gap. The CDR3 region is CATEGESYEQYF. The CDR3, as DNA: TGTGCCACTGAGGGGGAATCCTACGAGCAGTACTTC.

The V call is TRBV25-1, the J call TRBJ1-1, with unresolved D. This CDR3 comprises 15 residues. V was trimmed by 5 bases and J by 4 bases, leaving 17 bases between them. Germline V CDR1 and CDR2: MGHDK, SYGVNS. Here the CDR3 DNA reads TGTGCCAGCAGTTCCCGTTCCTGGGATATCACTGAAGCTTTCTTT. Its translation is CASSSRSWDITEAFF.

This clone was detected once. The rearrangement uses TRBV11-1 and TRBJ1-5, with unresolved D. V lost 5 bases, J lost 4 bases, and 6 bases lay in between. The CDR3 has 12 residues. Per germline, CDR1 SGHAT and CDR2 FQDESV (reference sequence). The CDR3 DNA is TGTGCCAGCAGCATGCAGAATCAGCCCCAGCATTTT. Amino acids: CASSMQNQPQHF.

V gene TRBV28 combines with J gene TRBJ2-7; 9 positions agree with TRBD1. Germline loops: CDR1 MDHEN, CDR2 SYDVKM. CDR3 length: 15 residues. V was clipped by 6 bases and J by 3 bases; unmatched bases: 9. The CDR3 here is CASSSTGTGNYEQYF. DNA for the CDR3: TGTGCCAGCAGCTCAACCGGGACAGGGAACTACGAGCAGTACTTC.

The chain carries TRBV28 and TRBJ1-1; a weak D match, TRBD1 (5 bases). Germline V gene lookup returns CDR1 MDHEN and CDR2 SYDVKM. CDR3 size: 15 residues. The V end lost 5 bases, the J end lost 5 bases, and 18 bases lay between the germline ends. The DNA for the CDR3 is TGTGCCAGCAGTCTCGGGTGGGGGGGTCGAACTGAAGCTTTCTTT. It yields the protein CASSLGWGGRTEAFF.

The rearrangement uses TRBV13 and TRBJ1-1; D is possibly TRBD1 (6 bases). Trimming stripped 4 bases from V and 5 bases from J, with 8 bases between. Germline V CDR1 and CDR2: PRHDT, FYEKMQ (reference sequence). CDR3 length: 12 amino acids. The CDR3 nucleotides are TGTGCCAGCAGCTCCCAGGGGACTGAAGCTTTCTTT. Protein: CASSSQGTEAFF. The full variable domain, completed using reference TRBV13 and TRBJ1-1, is AAGVIQSPRHLIKEKRETATLKCYPIPRHDTVYWYQQGPGQDPQFLISFYEKMQSDKGSIPDRFSAQQFSDYHSELNMSSLELGDSALYFCASSSQGTEAFFGQGTRLTVV.

This chain joins TRBV10-1 and TRBJ2-3; 9 positions match TRBD2. V was pared by 3 bases and J by 5 bases, with 9 bases of the junction left unmatched. Germline V gene lookup returns CDR1 WNHNN and CDR2 SYGVQD (reference sequence). The CDR3 totals 16 residues. The CDR3 DNA sequence: TGCGCCAGCAGTGAAACTCTAGCGGGAATGTTAGATACGCAGTATTTT. It is translated as CASSETLAGMLDTQYF.